What follows describes a single T cell receptor beta chain. What it recognizes is unknown. This entry is derived from a study of CD8 T cells in ankylosing spondylitis. TCRdb independently ran MiXCR on the 5' RACE reads; one entry per CDR3 protein. The table records about 150,000 distinct CDR3 sequences, roughly 31% of them present only once. General observations from the study: Enrichment of disease-linked clones was reportedly significant in matched ankylosing spondylitis synovial fluid.

This CDR3 comprises 13 residues. Looked up from germline, CDR1 is SGHRS and CDR2 is YFSETQ. The V end lost 4 bases, the J end lost 5 bases, and 12 bases lay between the germline ends. The clonotype was recovered from a male donor with ankylosing spondylitis. The rearrangement joins TRBV5-1 to TRBJ1-1, with D possibly being TRBD1 (5 bases). The source material was synovial fluid, either unsorted or a sorted T cell fraction (not recorded which). For the CDR3, the DNA is TGCGCCAGCAGCCTAGGGACCGGGACTGAAGCTTTCTTT. It translates to CASSLGTGTEAFF.